This T cell receptor (beta chain) was sequenced during a study of blood T cell repertoires in COVID-19 (dated by TCRdb to about 2020). Looking at the study overall: Collaborator samples came from the United States, Italy and Spain and covered acute and convalescent phases of COVID-19. The prospective study material was composed of cDNA or gDNA derived from T cells, B-cell-depleted T cells, or PBMCs. The dataset comprised deeply sampled blood TCRbeta repertoires from subjects exposed to, actively infected with, or recovered from COVID-19. A freely available public database, intended as a resource for researchers studying the immune response to SARS-CoV-2, is where the repertoires were released. Samples came from the ongoing ImmuneRACE study (first 160 participants) plus 1,254 subjects from 6 global collaborators. The sample metadata nearly always contained a de-identified subject ID, COVID-19 status, age in years and sex. Where available, HLA class I and class II types were taken from metadata supplied by the sample provider and were not determined by assay-based typing. The investigation overall reported the following: How much clinical and demographic metadata was included differed by source and by participant, and the metadata was provided uncurated.

As concerns this clone: Its binding antigen is unknown. It has no much larger one-base neighbor in the sample; base qualities were not kept.

The immunoSEQ Assay, a bias-controlled multiplex PCR, was used to amplify TCRbeta CDR3 regions from genomic DNA. From the authors' description of their analysis: The number of nucleated cells in each sample was estimated from the amplification of reference gene primers within the assay. Sequence reads were collapsed and filtered to measure the absolute abundance of every unique TCRbeta CDR3 rearrangement. Productive Simpson clonality was computed per sample as the square root of Simpson's diversity index over productive rearrangements. Held by TCRdb, this immuneACCESS table contains in-frame sequences only and omits some clones. Under half of the omission traces to an unresolved V gene where checked; the cause of the rest is unknown. V and J calls and clone size are copied from that table; D and trimming were computed from the DNA. Counted in this sample were fewer than 200,000 clones; roughly 87% of them appeared once. Together, the top ten hold 0.95% to 1.5% of the sample.

Enrolling through a virtual design, the prospective study's participants ranged in age from roughly 18 to 90 years and lived across roughly 24 United States geographic areas. In the prospective study, participants were assigned to cohorts based on the clinical history participants reported in a screening survey and a study questionnaire. Each participant in the prospective study had whole blood, serum and a nasopharyngeal or oropharyngeal swab collected by mobile phlebotomists. Prospective study participants could optionally give additional blood draws and questionnaires over an approximately 2-month period. Before DNA extraction, blood samples from the prospective study were shipped at room temperature or frozen. V is reduced by 0 bases and J by 8 bases, leaving a spacing of 13 bases between them. Including cysteine and phenylalanine, the CDR3 has 14 amino acids. Solely the CDR3 DNA is kept, with 42 bases framed from the first base. The germline V gene encodes CDR1 SGHAT and CDR2 FQNNGV.

The TCR was taken from a human donor with acute COVID-19. The donor label of this sample is uncertain. The sample consisted of PBMCs or T cells enriched from blood (not recorded which). The chain uses TRBV11-2 and TRBJ1-2; TRBD1 might be the D gene, on 5 matching bases. Read as DNA, the sequence is TGTGCCAGCAGCTTAGATCTCGCCCAGGGAGGCTACACCTTC. Its protein is CASSLDLAQGGYTF.